This entry lists 31 T cell receptor beta chains sequenced from one sample in a study of T cell clones after liver transplantation. Data came from immunoSEQ multiplex PCR; TCRdb stores just in-frame clones and leaves some out. The sample shows around 110,000 clones, about nine tenths of them seen only once. This sample comprised CD4+ T cells from blood, obtained 12 months after liver transplant. Source of these receptors: a human patient who received a liver transplant. Part of the T cells may come from the graft donor.

The V gene is TRBV15, the J gene TRBJ2-3; D is perhaps TRBD1 or TRBD2 (6 bases each). Trimming cost V 1 base and J 1 base, with 18 bases left between them. Germline V gene sequence: CDR1 LNHNV, CDR2 YYDKDF (reference sequence). This CDR3 is 18 amino acids long. Written as DNA, the CDR3 is TGTGCCACCAGCAGAGCCTCTTTCGGGGGACACCGCACAGATACGCAGTATTTT. Translation gives CATSRASFGGHRTDTQYF.

The chain is built from TRBV5-4 and TRBJ1-5, with D perhaps TRBD1 (5 bases). Per germline, CDR1 SGHNT and CDR2 YYREEE (reference sequence). Between the trimmed V and J ends, which lost 4 bases and 2 bases, there was a span of 13 bases. The CDR3 length is 15 residues. The CDR3 protein is CASSPGLGGNQPQHF. In nucleotides, the CDR3 is TGTGCCAGCAGCCCCGGACTGGGGGGCAATCAGCCCCAGCATTTT.

In nucleotides, the CDR3 is TGTGCCAGCGATTGGGGGGGTACGGGCGGCTACACCTTC. It encodes CASDWGGTGGYTF. This chain connects TRBV28 to TRBJ1-2; tentatively, D is TRBD1 (5 bases). The CDR3 spans 13 residues. V lost 8 bases to trimming and J lost 8 bases, with 18 bases between them. The germline V gene has CDR1 MDHEN and CDR2 SYDVKM.

The chain joins TRBV18 to TRBJ2-5; D gene unclear. CDR3 size: 13 residues. The germline gives CDR1 KGHSH, CDR2 LQKENI. V lost 3 bases and J lost 0, with 5 bases in between. Here the CDR3 reads CASSPGYQETQYF. The CDR3 DNA reads as TGTGCCAGCTCACCGGGGTACCAAGAGACCCAGTACTTC.

This rearrangement joins TRBV6-5 to TRBJ2-7; 8 bases agree with TRBD1. This CDR3 spans 12 amino acids. Germline-derived CDR1 and CDR2 are MNHEY and SVGAGI. The J segment lost 6 bases and the V segment lost 7 bases, leaving 5 bases of the junction unmatched. The CDR3 is CASKQGASEQYF. For the CDR3, the DNA is TGTGCCAGCAAGCAGGGGGCAAGCGAGCAGTACTTC.

This clone was observed a single time. The chain recombines TRBV25-1 with TRBJ2-5; no clear D. Looked up from germline, CDR1 is MGHDK and CDR2 is SYGVNS. The V and J ends lost 3 bases and 4 bases respectively, with 12 bases between them. CDR3 length equals 14 residues. Here the CDR3 DNA reads TGTGCCAGCAGTGATCCGTTGGCAGGAGAGACCCAGTACTTC. As protein: CASSDPLAGETQYF.

The V and J genes are TRBV7-8 and TRBJ1-1; no reliable D call. Trimming removed 3 bases at V and 2 bases at J, with 10 bases between. The CDR3 has 14 residues. Per germline, CDR1 SGHVS and CDR2 FQNEAQ. The CDR3 here is CASSLIRENTEAFF. CDR3 DNA sequence: TGTGCCAGCAGCTTGATACGCGAAAACACTGAAGCTTTCTTT.

This clone has only one observation. The chain is built from TRBV10-3 and TRBJ2-7; 7 bases line up with TRBD1. J lost 5 bases, V lost 11 bases, and 6 bases had no gene match. This CDR3 is 11 amino acids long. Germline values: CDR1 ENHRY, CDR2 SYGVKD. Written as DNA, the CDR3 is TGTGCCTCCTCGACAGGGAACGAGCAGTACTTC. Translating gives CASSTGNEQYF.

The chain joins TRBV14 to TRBJ1-5; perhaps TRBD1 as D (5 bases). Per germline, CDR1 SGHDN and CDR2 FVKESK. This CDR3 has 14 residues. With 1 base removed from V and 7 bases from J, the gap between germline ends came to 11 bases. The CDR3 sequence is CASSQGGDGQPQHF. The CDR3 DNA reads as TGTGCCAGCAGCCAAGGTGGGGACGGGCAGCCCCAGCATTTT.

The CDR3 DNA is TGTGCCAGCAGCCAAGAGGCCCACTTCACAGATACGCAGTATTTT. Its protein product is CASSQEAHFTDTQYF. The J gene is TRBJ2-3, the V gene TRBV14; no definite D call. V lost 0 bases to trimming and J lost 2 bases, with 9 bases between them. CDR1 is SGHDN, CDR2 FVKESK, per germline. This CDR3 has 15 residues.

The chain is built from TRBV5-4 and TRBJ2-1, with D possibly TRBD1 on 7 matching bases. Deletions cut 4 bases from V and 4 bases from J, with 15 bases between. This CDR3 is built from 15 residues. The V gene's germline CDR1 is SGHNT and CDR2 YYREEE (reference sequence). For the CDR3, the DNA is TGTGCCAGCAGCCATGACAGGGACTTTTACAATGAGCAGTTCTTC. It yields the protein CASSHDRDFYNEQFF. Together with reference TRBV5-4 and TRBJ2-1, the CDR3 gives the full variable domain: ETGVTQSPTHLIKTRGQQVTLRCSSQSGHNTVSWYQQALGQGPQFIFQYYREEENGRGNFPPRFSGLQFPNYSSELNVNALELDDSALYLCASSHDRDFYNEQFFGPGTRLTVL.

This chain uses TRBV15 with TRBJ1-2, with D unclear. There are 15 residues in the CDR3. V was clipped by 3 bases and J by 3 bases, with 14 bases between them. From germline, CDR1 is LNHNV and CDR2 YYDKDF (reference sequence). The DNA of the CDR3 is TGTGCCACCAGCAGGGGGAAGTTGTTGGACTATGGCTACACCTTC. Translated: CATSRGKLLDYGYTF. Full variable domain (remainder filled in from reference TRBV15 and TRBJ1-2): DAMVIQNPRYQVTQFGKPVTLSCSQTLNHNVMYWYQQKSSQAPKLLFHYYDKDFNNEADTPDNFQSRRPNTSFCFLDIRSPGLGDTAMYLCATSRGKLLDYGYTFGSGTRLTVV.

In its sample, this clone was seen a few times. V usage is TRBV28 and J usage is TRBJ1-2; D unclear. CDR1 and CDR2 (germline): MDHEN, SYDVKM. The CDR3 sequence is 13 residues long. Trimming pared 7 bases from V and 2 bases from J, leaving 11 bases between. This CDR3 reads CASTSGSNYGYTF. The CDR3 DNA follows: TGTGCCAGCACCTCCGGGTCCAACTATGGCTACACCTTC.

CDR3 nucleotide sequence: TGTGCCAGCACCCCCCGGGGGGGGAAAGGCGCCGGGGAGCTGTTTTTT. Amino acids: CASTPRGGKGAGELFF. The V call is TRBV28, the J call TRBJ2-2; 8 nucleotides align to TRBD2. Germline V gives CDR1 MDHEN, CDR2 SYDVKM. The CDR3 contains 16 residues. The trim removed 7 bases at V and 6 bases at J, leaving 13 bases unmatched.

The chain links TRBV5-1 to TRBJ2-2; D ambiguous. Germline-derived CDR1 and CDR2 are SGHRS and YFSETQ. The CDR3 sequence is 13 residues long. V was shortened by 0 bases and J by 6 bases, with 6 bases between the two germline ends. CDR3 sequence reads: CASSLDYAGELFF. As DNA, the CDR3 is TGCGCCAGCAGCTTGGATTACGCCGGGGAGCTGTTTTTT.

The V call is TRBV5-4, the J call TRBJ2-7, with TRBD1 matching 10 bases. The CDR3 spans 15 residues. Germline assignment: CDR1 SGHNT and CDR2 YYREEE (reference sequence). After removal of 4 bases from V and 0 bases from J, the junction contained 4 bases not matched to a gene. The CDR3 reads CASSGGQGYSYEQYF. CDR3 bases: TGTGCCAGCAGCGGGGGACAGGGGTACTCCTACGAGCAGTACTTC.

This chain connects TRBV6-6 to TRBJ1-1; tentatively, D is TRBD1 (5 bases). The germline V and J ends were trimmed by 5 bases and 4 bases, with 11 bases remaining between them. Germline values: CDR1 MNHNY, CDR2 SVGAGI (reference sequence). The CDR3 spans 13 residues. CDR3 DNA: TGTGCCAGCAGTCAAGGGACGGTCACTGAAGCTTTCTTT. This codes for CASSQGTVTEAFF.

The chain has TRBV30 and TRBJ2-5; 7 nucleotides agree with TRBD1. The V and J ends lost 2 bases and 8 bases, in that order; junction bases with no gene match: 8. CDR3 length: 13 residues. CDR1 is GTSNPN, CDR2 SVGIG, per germline (reference sequence). CDR3 sequence reads: CAWSSDRLGTQYF. The CDR3 nucleotides read TGTGCCTGGAGTTCGGACAGGCTAGGAACCCAGTACTTC.

The V gene is TRBV25-1, the J gene TRBJ2-1; TRBD2 aligns across 7 bases. With 8 bases clipped from V and 6 bases from J, the junction kept 7 bases outside the gene matches. There are 13 residues in the CDR3. Per germline, CDR1 MGHDK and CDR2 SYGVNS. The CDR3 is CASVRDYRNEQFF. The DNA of the CDR3 is TGTGCCAGCGTTAGGGACTACCGCAATGAGCAGTTCTTC.

The genes are TRBV29-1 and TRBJ2-7; 10 bases agree with TRBD1. V shed 7 bases, J shed 7 bases, and the junction held 7 bases outside the gene matches. Germline CDR1 is SQVTM and CDR2 is ANQGSEA. The CDR3 length is 12 residues. CDR3 region: CSAGTGAYEQYF. The CDR3 nucleotides are TGCAGCGCTGGGACAGGGGCTTATGAGCAGTACTTC.

J is TRBJ2-3 and V is TRBV5-6, with TRBD1 matching 7 bases. CDR1 is SGHDT, CDR2 YYEEEE, per germline. The CDR3 loop spans 15 amino acids. V lost 4 bases, J lost 2 bases, and 7 bases stayed unmatched. The CDR3 region is CASSPGTDYTDTQYF. In DNA, the CDR3 is TGTGCCAGCAGCCCCGGGACAGATTACACAGATACGCAGTATTTT.

The V call is TRBV11-3, the J call TRBJ2-7; a weak D match, TRBD1 (5 bases). The CDR3 loop spans 16 amino acids. Germline CDR1 reads SGHNT; CDR2 reads YENEEA. V dropped 5 bases and J dropped 2 bases, with 19 bases sitting between them. CDR3 residues: CASSPLVGAITYEQYF. CDR3 nucleotide sequence: TGTGCCAGCAGCCCCCTTGTAGGGGCGATAACCTACGAGCAGTACTTC. The full variable domain, rest sourced from reference TRBV11-3 and TRBJ2-7, is EAGVVQSPRYKIIEKKQPVAFWCNPISGHNTLYWYLQNLGQGPELLIRYENEEAVDDSQLPKDRFSAERLKGVDSTLKIQPAELGDSAVYLCASSPLVGAITYEQYFGPGTRLTVT.

The chain links TRBV25-1 to TRBJ2-1, with a tentative D call TRBD1 (6 bases). In germline, CDR1 is MGHDK, CDR2 SYGVNS. V was clipped by 3 bases and J by 4 bases, with 10 bases between them. This CDR3 has 14 amino acids. CDR3 nucleotides: TGTGCCAGCAGTGACCCCGGACAGTACAATGAGCAGTTCTTC. It codes for CASSDPGQYNEQFF. The full variable domain, in which reference TRBV25-1 and TRBJ2-1 provide the parts outside the CDR3, is EADIYQTPRYLVIGTGKKITLECSQTMGHDKMYWYQQDPGMELHLIHYSYGVNSTEKGDLSSESTVSRIRTEHFPLTLESARPSHTSQYLCASSDPGQYNEQFFGPGTRLTVL.

The chain couples TRBV5-1 to TRBJ2-3; 7 bases map to TRBD2. Per germline, CDR1 SGHRS and CDR2 YFSETQ. The CDR3 extends over 15 amino acids. Germline trimming cut 4 bases from V and 1 base from J; bases unmatched to any gene: 6. CDR3 in amino acids: CASSQSSGGTDTQYF. Here the CDR3 DNA reads TGCGCCAGCAGCCAGTCAAGCGGGGGCACAGATACGCAGTATTTT.

The chain couples TRBV14 to TRBJ2-1; D remains ambiguous. This CDR3 is 13 amino acids long. V was pared by 2 bases and J by 9 bases, with 11 bases between. Germline CDR1 reads SGHDN; CDR2 reads FVKESK. The CDR3 coding sequence is TGTGCCAGCAGCCAAACTGCGGAGAGTGAGCAGTTCTTC. Protein product: CASSQTAESEQFF.

This chain connects TRBV10-2 to TRBJ2-3, with D hard to call. V lost 6 bases and J lost 7, with 20 bases in between. The germline CDR1 and CDR2 sequences are WSHSY and SAAADI. The CDR3 spans 15 residues. The CDR3 loop reads CASSWQTVGGNTQYF. CDR3 DNA: TGCGCCAGCAGCTGGCAAACAGTTGGCGGAAATACGCAGTATTTT.

The chain has TRBV5-4 and TRBJ2-7; 10 bases fit TRBD1. Unmatched junction bases numbered 12, after V lost 5 bases and J lost 7 bases. Germline-derived CDR1 and CDR2 are SGHNT and YYREEE (reference sequence). The CDR3 covers 15 residues. In DNA, the CDR3 is TGTGCCAGCAGTCTCTCCGGGACAGGGGCGAAAGAGCAGTACTTC. Its protein is CASSLSGTGAKEQYF.

The rearrangement links TRBV29-1 to TRBJ2-1; the D call may be TRBD1 or TRBD2 (6 bases each). The CDR3 consists of 12 residues. Trimming stripped 4 bases from V and 9 bases from J, with 13 bases between. From germline, CDR1 is SQVTM and CDR2 ANQGSEA. The CDR3 protein is CSVVIGGTEQFF. The CDR3 region has the DNA TGCAGCGTTGTAATAGGGGGGACTGAGCAGTTCTTC.

The gene calls are TRBV29-1 and TRBJ2-7, with 10 nucleotides matching TRBD1. The junction had 4 bases not matched to a gene; V was cut back by 1 base and J by 4 bases. CDR1 is SQVTM and CDR2 is ANQGSEA in the germline V gene. This CDR3 comprises 14 residues. The CDR3 here is CSVEGGQGYYEQYF. In DNA form, the CDR3 reads TGCAGCGTTGAAGGGGGACAGGGGTATTACGAGCAGTACTTC.

This clone was observed once. The genes are TRBV6-6 and TRBJ1-3; TRBD1 matches at 7 bases. CDR3 length: 15 amino acids. The germline V gene has CDR1 MNHNY and CDR2 SVGAGI (reference sequence). Trimming cost V 2 bases and J 2 bases; bases outside gene matches: 3. The CDR3 region is CASSYRGRTGNTIYF. CDR3 bases: TGTGCCAGCAGTTACAGGGGGCGTACTGGAAACACCATATATTTT.

The V and J genes are TRBV7-3 and TRBJ1-3; no clear D. This CDR3 has 14 residues. From germline, CDR1 is SGHTA and CDR2 FQGTGA. V gave up 5 bases and J gave up 0 bases, with 8 bases separating them. CDR3 DNA: TGTGCCAGCAGCCTAGGGTCCTCTGGAAACACCATATATTTT. Amino acid sequence: CASSLGSSGNTIYF. Full variable domain (rest looked up from reference TRBV7-3 and TRBJ1-3): GAGVSQTPSNKVTEKGKYVELRCDPISGHTALYWYRQSLGQGPEFLIYFQGTGAADDSGLPNDRFFAVRPEGSVSTLKIQRTERGDSAVYLCASSLGSSGNTIYFGEGSWLTVV.